This TCR beta chain is drawn from a study of OX40 agonist ivuxolimab in advanced cancers. Study details: The group had a mean age of around 60 years, ranged from about 20 to 79, and was roughly 83% male.

TCRdb's table, derived via immunoSEQ multiplex PCR, lists solely in-frame clones and lacks some. The data hold roughly 68,000 clones, with more than 80% observed a single time. This CDR3 has 15 residues. The germline gives CDR1 MNHEY, CDR2 SMNVEV (reference sequence). The V end was cut by 4 bases, the J end by 2 bases, with 14 bases between. This rearrangement joins TRBV27 to TRBJ1-1; D ambiguous. Sequencing was performed on CD4+ or CD8+ T cells sorted from blood, taken in a trial of the OX40 agonist ivuxolimab. This TCR derives from an adult with an advanced solid tumor such as melanoma, head and neck, liver or kidney cancer. DNA of the CDR3: TGTGCCAGCAGTTCAACAATCCCCAAAAACACTGAAGCTTTCTTT. This sequence encodes CASSSTIPKNTEAFF.